These T cell receptor beta chains were read from a single sample in a study of blood T cell repertoires in COVID-19. TCRdb's copy holds only in-frame clones and misses some; the assay was immunoSEQ multiplex PCR. The sample contains hundreds of thousands of clones, roughly 88% of which appear only once. The material sequenced was PBMCs or T cells enriched from blood (not recorded which). These receptors came from a man aged 25-45 years who had recovered from COVID-19. Each CDR3 is given with its conserved first and last residue. Each record gives: D gene, clone size, J gene, V gene, CDR3 protein, CDR3 DNA. A D gene is named only where the DNA matches it firmly. The listing skips clone size in some rows; elsewhere it reads once, few, many or a size class.

- | - | TRBJ1-2 | TRBV18 | CASSPVGVGGGDYGYTF | TGTGCCAGCTCACCAGTCGGAGTCGGCGGGGGGGACTATGGCTACACCTTC
TRBD2 | - | TRBJ2-7 | TRBV2 | CASRVAGSYEQYF | TGTGCCAGCAGAGTAGCGGGGTCCTACGAGCAGTACTTC
- | - | TRBJ1-5 | TRBV6-2/TRBV6-3 | CASSYVLKGDQPQHF | TGTGCCAGCAGTTACGTGTTAAAGGGGGATCAGCCCCAGCATTTT
- | - | TRBJ1-3 | TRBV4-1 | CASSQERRSSGNTIYF | TGCGCCAGCAGCCAAGAGAGGCGTAGCTCTGGAAACACCATATATTTT
TRBD1 | - | TRBJ1-1 | TRBV10-3 | CAIRTGGINTEAFF | TGTGCCATCAGGACAGGGGGCATTAACACTGAAGCTTTCTTT
- | - | TRBJ2-5 | TRBV12-3/TRBV12-4 | CASSSNPGTQYF | TGTGCCAGCAGTTCGAACCCAGGGACCCAGTACTTC
- | - | TRBJ2-1 | TRBV9 | CASSVGGLNEQFF | TGTGCCAGCAGCGTAGGAGGGTTGAATGAGCAGTTCTTC
- | - | TRBJ1-2 | TRBV5-4 | CASSLVRGTIGYTF | TGTGCCAGCAGCTTGGTGAGGGGGACGATCGGCTACACCTTC
- | - | TRBJ2-1 | TRBV13 | CASSLGPGIYNEQFF | TGTGCCAGCAGCTTAGGGCCGGGGATCTACAATGAGCAGTTCTTC
- | few | TRBJ2-7 | TRBV6-2/TRBV6-3 | CASSHHPYEQYF | TGTGCCAGCAGTCATCATCCCTACGAGCAGTACTTC
- | - | TRBJ2-1 | TRBV12-3/TRBV12-4 | CASQRGNNEQFF | TGTGCCAGCCAGAGAGGAAACAATGAGCAGTTCTTC
- | once | TRBJ1-1 | TRBV5-1 | CASSLEPGEFEAFF | TGCGCCAGCAGCTTGGAGCCAGGGGAATTTGAAGCTTTCTTT
- | - | TRBJ1-2 | TRBV28 | CASSFSRGGYKGYGYTF | TGTGCCAGCAGTTTTAGCAGGGGTGGATATAAAGGATATGGCTACACCTTC
TRBD1 | - | TRBJ2-3 | TRBV18 | CASSPKRSGTGGVDTQYF | TGTGCCAGCTCTCCTAAACGTTCCGGGACAGGGGGCGTTGATACGCAGTATTTT
- | - | TRBJ1-3 | TRBV30 | CAWGGAGEDTIYF | TGTGCCTGGGGTGGGGCAGGGGAAGACACCATATATTTT
TRBD1 | - | TRBJ1-5 | TRBV5-1 | CASSLLGTGGSQPQHF | TGCGCCAGCAGCTTGCTGGGGACAGGGGGCAGTCAGCCCCAGCATTTT
- | - | TRBJ2-7 | TRBV9 | CASSVGSSYEQYF | TGTGCCAGCAGCGTAGGGAGCTCCTACGAGCAGTACTTC
- | - | TRBJ1-6 | TRBV7-6 | CASSLGQGQGSPLHF | TGTGCCAGCAGCTTAGGGCAGGGGCAAGGATCACCCCTCCACTTT
- | - | TRBJ1-2 | TRBV5-1 | CASSPTENYGYTF | TGCGCCAGCAGCCCGACGGAGAACTATGGCTACACCTTC
TRBD1 | - | TRBJ1-3 | TRBV18 | CASSPDLPGQGNTIYF | TGTGCCAGCTCACCAGATTTACCGGGACAGGGAAACACCATATATTTT
- | many | TRBJ1-2 | TRBV7-6 | CASSSRFQGNYGYTF | TGTGCCAGCAGCTCCCGCTTTCAGGGCAACTATGGCTACACCTTC
- | - | TRBJ1-5 | TRBV19 | CASRRGGGGNQPQHF | TGTGCCAGCCGAAGGGGTGGGGGAGGGAATCAGCCCCAGCATTTT
TRBD2 | - | TRBJ2-5 | TRBV2 | CASIGLAGAWYQETQYF | TGTGCCAGCATCGGACTAGCGGGGGCTTGGTACCAAGAGACCCAGTACTTC
- | - | TRBJ1-1 | TRBV10-3 | CAISERESSTEAFF | TGTGCCATCAGTGAGCGGGAATCGAGCACTGAAGCTTTCTTT
- | - | TRBJ1-2 | TRBV3-1/TRBV3-2 | CASSQAGIYYGYTF | TGTGCCAGCAGCCAGGCAGGGATATACTATGGCTACACCTTC
TRBD2 | - | TRBJ2-1 | TRBV3-1/TRBV3-2 | CASSQGSGLDFGEQFF | TGTGCCAGCAGCCAAGGCTCGGGACTAGATTTCGGTGAGCAGTTCTTC
- | - | TRBJ1-2 | TRBV20-1 | CSVNQGNGYTF | TGCAGTGTTAACCAGGGTAATGGCTACACCTTC
- | - | TRBJ1-6 | TRBV7-6 | CASSTTGTYNSPLHF | TGTGCCAGCAGCACTACCGGGACCTATAATTCACCCCTCCACTTT
- | once | TRBJ1-4 | TRBV7-9 | CASSSEGATNEKLFF | TGTGCCAGCAGCTCAGAGGGCGCAACTAATGAAAAACTGTTTTTT
TRBD1 | once | TRBJ2-4 | TRBV7-9 | CASSFGRTGSAKNIQYF | TGTGCCAGCAGCTTCGGTCGGACAGGGTCGGCCAAAAACATTCAGTACTTC
- | - | TRBJ1-2 | TRBV5-6 | CASSLADNYGYTF | TGTGCCAGCAGCTTGGCAGATAACTATGGCTACACCTTC
TRBD1 | - | TRBJ2-7 | TRBV19 | CASSTLGQGTSYEQYF | TGTGCCAGTAGTACGTTAGGACAGGGTACTTCCTACGAGCAGTACTTC